The 22 T cell receptor beta chains reported below all come from one sample, sequenced in a study of T-cell reconstitution after alpha-beta-depleted transplantation in children. Unique molecular identifiers were incorporated during preparation of the TCRbeta library. TCRdb re-analysed the PCR reads in MiXCR, keeping a single row per CDR3 protein. The sample records nearly 550,000 distinct CDR3 sequences, approximately 20% being singletons. This sample comprised PBMCs from the stem cell graft donor, obtained from the stem cell graft. The receptor set was obtained from a human donor who donated a stem cell graft to a child with acute lymphoblastic leukemia.

This clonotype was picked up many times. The rearrangement links TRBV5-1 to TRBJ1-5; D is ambiguous. In germline, CDR1 is SGHRS, CDR2 YFSETQ. Trimming shortened V by 2 bases and J by 6 bases, and 9 bases separated the two germline ends. The length of the CDR3 is 13 residues. DNA for the CDR3: TGCGCCAGCAGCTTAGAGGGCGGTCAGCCCCAGCATTTT. Its protein is CASSLEGGQPQHF.

The chain links TRBV2 to TRBJ1-6; TRBD1 matches at 8 bases. Germline V gene lookup returns CDR1 SNHLY and CDR2 FYNNEI. The ends lost 5 bases at V and 5 bases at J; junction bases unmatched: 11. The CDR3 contains 17 residues. Here the CDR3 reads CASSKYRGTQNNSPLHF. DNA of the CDR3: TGTGCCAGCAGTAAATACAGGGGGACGCAGAATAATTCACCCCTCCACTTT.

V and J are TRBV12-3 or TRBV12-4 and TRBJ2-1, with D uncertain. V lost 7 bases and J 0 bases, leaving 13 bases between the germline ends. The CDR3 has 15 residues. In nucleotides, the CDR3 is TGTGCCAGCACCGCTTTGACCAGCTCCTACAATGAGCAGTTCTTC. Protein product: CASTALTSSYNEQFF.

The sample holds many counts of this clonotype. V is TRBV5-1 and J is TRBJ2-6, with TRBD2 as a possible D gene (6 bases). The CDR3 is made up of 17 amino acids. In germline, CDR1 is SGHRS, CDR2 YFSETQ. V gave up 0 bases and J gave up 2 bases, with 12 bases separating them. In DNA, the CDR3 is TGCGCCAGCAGCTTGGAGTTCCTAGCGCCTGGGGCCAACGTCCTGACTTTC. This encodes CASSLEFLAPGANVLTF.

The chain has TRBV27 and TRBJ1-5; no definite D call. Germline V lookup: CDR1 MNHEY, CDR2 SMNVEV (reference sequence). This CDR3 contains 14 residues. V gave up 2 bases and J gave up 7 bases, with 12 bases separating them. CDR3 residues: CASSLMGIGQPQHF. The CDR3 coding sequence is TGTGCCAGCAGTTTAATGGGAATCGGCCAGCCCCAGCATTTT.

This clonotype was seen a handful of times. The chain recombines TRBV20-1 with TRBJ2-4; weak D call: TRBD2 (5 bases). V lost 1 base, J lost 2 bases, and 9 bases lay in between. Germline V gives CDR1 DFQATT, CDR2 SNEGSKA (reference sequence). The CDR3 totals 14 residues. The CDR3 nucleotides read TGCAGTGCTAGAGGGACGGACTCCAAAAACATTCAGTACTTC. Its translation is CSARGTDSKNIQYF.

This clonotype appeared a few times. The chain has TRBV25-1 and TRBJ1-2, with TRBD1 matching over 7 bases. With 9 bases clipped from V and 4 bases from J, the junction kept 11 bases outside the gene matches. Germline V gene data show CDR1 as MGHDK and CDR2 as SYGVNS. CDR3 length equals 14 residues. CDR3 amino acids: CASRQTGTAYGYTF. CDR3 DNA: TGTGCCAGTCGGCAGACCGGGACAGCCTATGGCTACACCTTC.

This clonotype was picked up a small number of times. This chain connects TRBV12-3 or TRBV12-4 to TRBJ2-1, with 9 bases that match TRBD2. This CDR3 contains 13 residues. V was clipped by 3 bases and J by 10 bases; unmatched bases: 4. The CDR3 protein is CASSLGLAWEQFF. The CDR3 region has the DNA TGTGCCAGCAGTTTGGGACTAGCCTGGGAGCAGTTCTTC.

V gene TRBV12-5 combines with J gene TRBJ1-1; 7 bases fit TRBD1. The germline gives CDR1 LGHNT, CDR2 FRNRAP. The V and J ends lost 2 bases and 10 bases, in that order; junction bases with no gene match: 7. This CDR3 spans 13 amino acids. The CDR3 region is CASGLSQGGGAFF. CDR3 coding DNA: TGTGCTAGTGGTTTGTCGCAGGGGGGGGGAGCTTTCTTT.

This clonotype was counted a few times. The chain couples TRBV18 to TRBJ2-1, with D maybe TRBD2 (6 bases). The CDR3 is 14 amino acids. Germline V gene lookup returns CDR1 KGHSH and CDR2 LQKENI. The V and J ends lost 6 bases and 0 bases respectively, with 9 bases between them. For the CDR3, the DNA is TGTGCCAGCTCGGGAGGACCCTCCTACAATGAGCAGTTCTTC. Amino acids: CASSGGPSYNEQFF.

This sequence joins TRBV9 and TRBJ2-6, with 8 positions matching TRBD1. J lost 1 base, V lost 4 bases, and 4 bases had no gene match. The CDR3 contains 16 residues. From germline, CDR1 is SGDLS and CDR2 YYNGEE. CDR3 protein: CASSTRTGSGANVLTF. The CDR3 nucleotides are TGTGCCAGCAGCACTCGGACAGGGTCTGGGGCCAACGTCCTGACTTTC. Full variable domain (outside the CDR3, taken from reference TRBV9 and TRBJ2-6): DSGVTQTPKHLITATGQRVTLRCSPRSGDLSVYWYQQSLDQGLQFLIQYYNGEERAKGNILERFSAQQFPDLHSELNLSSLELGDSALYFCASSTRTGSGANVLTFGAGSRLTVL.

This chain links TRBV7-8 with TRBJ2-1; the match to TRBD2 covers 10 bases. Per germline, CDR1 SGHVS and CDR2 FQNEAQ. The CDR3 is made up of 14 amino acids. V trimming: 11 bases; J trimming: 8 bases; junction bases outside the gene matches: 12. The CDR3: CASSQGLASDEQFF. The DNA of the CDR3 is TGTGCCTCATCACAGGGACTAGCGTCCGATGAGCAGTTCTTC.

This clonotype was seen a few times. This chain links TRBV9 with TRBJ2-3, with 10 bases that match TRBD2. Unmatched junction bases numbered 6, after V lost 0 bases and J lost 5 bases. This CDR3 spans 16 amino acids. CDR1 is SGDLS and CDR2 is YYNGEE in the germline V gene. CDR3: CASSVGASGRGDTQYF. The DNA of the CDR3 is TGTGCCAGCAGCGTAGGCGCTAGCGGGAGAGGAGATACGCAGTATTTT.

The rearrangement links TRBV12-3 or TRBV12-4 to TRBJ2-1, with D maybe TRBD1 (5 bases). The CDR3 loop spans 14 amino acids. V lost 7 bases and J 3 bases, leaving 13 bases between the germline ends. DNA of the CDR3: TGTGCCAGCACTTCTGACAGCAACTACAATGAGCAGTTCTTC. Protein product: CASTSDSNYNEQFF.

This clonotype showed up many times. The gene calls are TRBV6-5 and TRBJ2-1; D not certain. Trimming stripped 0 bases from V and 9 bases from J, with 9 bases between. This CDR3 comprises 13 residues. Per the germline V gene, CDR1 is MNHEY and CDR2 is SVGAGI. The CDR3 loop is CASSYSLMGEQFF. The CDR3 DNA reads TGTGCCAGCAGTTACTCCTTGATGGGTGAGCAGTTCTTC.

V and J are TRBV9 and TRBJ2-7, with no clear D. The V end was cut by 0 bases, the J end by 5 bases, with 9 bases between. The CDR3 sequence is 13 residues long. The V gene's germline CDR1 is SGDLS and CDR2 YYNGEE. CDR3 sequence reads: CASSVGLNHEQYF. The CDR3 coding sequence is TGTGCCAGCAGCGTAGGACTCAACCACGAGCAGTACTTC.

This clonotype has a handful of counts. The chain links TRBV11-2 to TRBJ2-1; D is uncertain. The CDR3 runs to 16 residues. V was cut by 0 bases and J by 0 bases, with 9 bases left in between. Germline lookup yields CDR1 SGHAT and CDR2 FQNNGV. The CDR3 protein is CASSLDTVSSYNEQFF. The CDR3 nucleotides read TGTGCCAGCAGCTTAGACACGGTTAGCTCCTACAATGAGCAGTTCTTC. Filled out from reference TRBV11-2 and TRBJ2-1, the complete variable domain reads EAGVAQSPRYKIIEKRQSVAFWCNPISGHATLYWYQQILGQGPKLLIQFQNNGVVDDSQLPKDRFSAERLKGVDSTLKIQPAKLEDSAVYLCASSLDTVSSYNEQFFGPGTRLTVL.

This rearrangement joins TRBV5-1 to TRBJ2-2, with 16 bases aligning to TRBD2. V lost 3 bases and J lost 4; bases outside the gene matches: 3. Germline CDR1 reads SGHRS; CDR2 reads YFSETQ. This CDR3 region has 17 residues. CDR3 loop: CASSWGLAGGPTGELFF. The CDR3 region has the DNA TGCGCCAGCAGCTGGGGACTAGCGGGAGGGCCCACCGGGGAGCTGTTTTTT.

There are a few counts of this clonotype. The V and J genes are TRBV25-1 and TRBJ1-2; the D is unclear. CDR1 is MGHDK, CDR2 SYGVNS, per germline. The CDR3 totals 15 residues. The V gene lost 3 bases and the J gene lost 6 bases, with 17 bases spanning the gap. CDR3 DNA: TGTGCCAGCAGTGATGTAGGCAGAGGCTTCAATGGCTACACCTTC. This encodes CASSDVGRGFNGYTF.

This clonotype appeared a single time. The rearrangement links TRBV12-3 or TRBV12-4 to TRBJ1-2; 10 bases map to TRBD1. V gave up 6 bases and J gave up 2 bases; unmatched junction bases: 12. The CDR3 runs to 17 residues. The CDR3 DNA reads TGTGCCAGCAGCCCGTATACGAGGACAGGGGGAAACTATGGCTACACCTTC. Amino acids: CASSPYTRTGGNYGYTF.

The genes are TRBV9 and TRBJ1-2; TRBD1 agrees at 8 bases. The germline gives CDR1 SGDLS, CDR2 YYNGEE. This CDR3 is 15 amino acids long. V was clipped by 4 bases and J by 0 bases; unmatched bases: 5. The CDR3 coding sequence is TGTGCCAGCAGCATCACAGGGGGACCTAACTATGGCTACACCTTC. Translation gives CASSITGGPNYGYTF.

The rearrangement joins TRBV12-3 or TRBV12-4 to TRBJ2-7; possibly TRBD1 or TRBD2 for D (6 bases each). The ends were cut back, 6 bases at V and 3 bases at J, with 21 bases in the middle. This CDR3 is 16 amino acids long. CDR3 nucleotide sequence: TGTGCCAGCAGCCCTTTCGCAGGGGAGGTAATCTACGAGCAGTACTTC. Residues: CASSPFAGEVIYEQYF.